This T cell receptor (beta chain) was profiled in a study of cytomegalovirus exposure and HLA in healthy donors. Findings and limits, study-wide: Most observed TCR sequences were rare, whereas some public TCRs were detected in many donors. Most likely, a cluster of highly shared sequence variants arose as a sequencing artifact.

Vbeta (60) and Jbeta (13) primers were used in the PCR. Assay: immunoSEQ multiplex PCR; the TCRdb copy retains only in-frame clones and omits some. The table records around 160,000 clones, around 85% of them present only once. This CDR3 has 16 amino acids. After removal of 5 bases from V and 5 bases from J, the junction contained 9 bases not matched to a gene. From germline, CDR1 is SEHNR and CDR2 FQNEAQ (reference sequence). This clone is a singleton in its sample. Its antigen is still unknown. The TCR originated in a man aged 18 to 29 in good health and CMV-seropositive. The chain employs TRBV7-9 and TRBJ2-5; 12 positions match TRBD1. The sample taken for sequencing was PBMCs. This chain's CDR3 is CASSARDRGLGETQYF. For the CDR3, the DNA is TGTGCCAGCAGCGCCCGGGACAGGGGGCTAGGGGAGACCCAGTACTTC.